What follows describes a single T cell receptor beta chain. The same CDR3 can be traced to other DNA sequences in this sample. What was sequenced were expressed TCRB transcripts, since all of the isolated RNA had been reverse transcribed. The method was immunoSEQ multiplex PCR; TCRdb's version includes in-frame clones alone and lacks a portion of them. This sample has fewer than 900,000 clones, with roughly 15% found just once. CDR1 and CDR2 (germline): SGHTA, FQGNSA. This CDR3 has 11 residues. Trimming stripped 3 bases from V and 4 bases from J, with 4 bases between. The data belong to a study of beta chain features in type 1 diabetes.

The sample taken for sequencing was naive CD4+ T cells from blood. The J gene is TRBJ2-7, the V gene TRBV7-2; unclear D gene. This TCR was sampled from a woman aged 18-35 years in good health. Written as DNA, the CDR3 is TGTGCCAGCAGCTTCAGTTACGAGCAGTACTTC. This codes for CASSFSYEQYF.